A single sample is the source of the 10 T cell receptor beta chains below, sequenced in a study of T cells in Graves' hyperthyroidism and ophthalmopathy. There were TCR beta CDR3 regions amplified from RNA transcripts. An initial round of RT-PCR targeting the TCR CDR3 relied on the HTBI primer set. TCRdb ran MiXCR on the multiplex PCR reads and lists one entry per CDR3 protein. The data hold hundreds of thousands of distinct CDR3 sequences, with around 22% observed a single time. Sequenced material: blood. Source of these receptors: a woman aged 30 to 39 with Graves' ophthalmopathy.

This clonotype has at least ten counts. The chain links TRBV11-1 to TRBJ2-5; D remains unclear. The length of the CDR3 is 13 residues. The germline V gene has CDR1 SGHAT and CDR2 FQDESV (reference sequence). Trimming removed 5 bases at V and 2 bases at J, with 9 bases between. This CDR3 reads CASSGFGQETQYF. CDR3 in DNA: TGTGCCAGCAGCGGGTTCGGGCAAGAGACCCAGTACTTC.

This clonotype was found once. The chain combines TRBV18 with TRBJ1-2; TRBD1 matches 10 bases. Unmatched junction bases numbered 9, after V lost 3 bases and J lost 2 bases. This CDR3 region has 17 residues. The germline V gene encodes CDR1 KGHSH and CDR2 LQKENI. The CDR3 spells CASSPSIAGQGNYGYTF. The CDR3 DNA reads TGTGCCAGCTCACCGTCAATTGCGGGACAGGGGAACTATGGCTACACCTTC.

Notes on this clonotype: A read error may explain this, as a much larger clone is one base away. The CDR3 does not close with the conserved phenylalanine or tryptophan, likely indicating a read error. This sequence joins TRBV12-3 or TRBV12-4 and TRBJ1-2; D gene uncertain. CDR3 size: 13 residues. CDR3 loop: CANSPVLERGYTV. The CDR3 nucleotides read TGTGCCAACAGTCCTGTCTTAGAAAGGGGCTACACCGTC.

The chain links TRBV7-2 to TRBJ1-2; possibly TRBD1 for D (6 bases). Trimming removed 6 bases at V and 1 base at J, with 15 bases between. The CDR3 has 15 amino acids. Germline CDR1 is SGHTA and CDR2 is FQGNSA. The CDR3, as DNA: TGTGCCAGCAGTTCACTGGGACAACTTAACTATGGCTACACCTTC. Amino acids: CASSSLGQLNYGYTF.

The V gene is TRBV12-3 or TRBV12-4, the J gene TRBJ1-1; 10 bases are shared with TRBD1. The CDR3 has 14 amino acids. The V segment lost 8 bases and the J segment 1 base; nucleotides outside the gene matches: 4. CDR3 protein: CASETGGRNTEAFF. CDR3 nucleotide sequence: TGTGCCAGCGAGACAGGGGGCAGGAACACTGAAGCTTTCTTT.

The sample holds many counts of this clonotype. The CDR3 is CATGLGTGAYEQYF. CDR3 nucleotide sequence: TGTGCCACCGGGTTAGGGACAGGGGCCTACGAGCAGTACTTC. The gene calls are TRBV7-9 and TRBJ2-7; TRBD1 aligns across 10 bases. V lost 10 bases and J lost 2; bases outside the gene matches: 8. Germline CDR1 reads SEHNR; CDR2 reads FQNEAQ (reference sequence). This CDR3 spans 14 amino acids.

This clonotype was recorded at least ten times. The rearrangement joins TRBV6-1 to TRBJ2-7; D is perhaps TRBD1 (8 bases). The germline gives CDR1 MNHNS, CDR2 SASEGT. V lost 7 bases and J 4 bases, leaving 17 bases between the germline ends. The CDR3 contains 14 residues. The CDR3 spells CASTLNRGGYEQYF. DNA of the CDR3: TGTGCCAGCACCCTCAACAGGGGGGGGTACGAGCAGTACTTC.

A note on this clonotype: At one of its ends the junction is not consistent with the germline gene, which may arise from a read error. The chain couples TRBV6-2 or TRBV6-3 to TRBJ1-1; D remains ambiguous. The CDR3 length is 12 residues. Per germline, CDR1 MNHEY and CDR2 SVGEGT. CDR3 in amino acids: CASSFSPPDAFF. The CDR3 DNA sequence: TGTGCCAGCAGTTTCTCGCCCCCTGATGCTTTCTTT.

This clonotype showed up just a few times. Its ends do not fully match the called genes, so a read error is possible. The chain links TRBV6-2 or TRBV6-3 to TRBJ2-7; D is possibly TRBD1 (8 bases). Germline V gene lookup returns CDR1 MNHEY and CDR2 SVGEGT. This CDR3 is 16 amino acids long. This chain's CDR3 is CASSSPGGLRDYEQYF. DNA for the CDR3: TGTGCCAGCAGTTCCCCAGGGGGCCTAAGGGACTACGAGCAGTACTTT.

This clonotype showed up just a few times. The chain links TRBV30 to TRBJ1-1, with D possibly being TRBD1 (6 bases). From germline, CDR1 is GTSNPN and CDR2 SVGIG (reference sequence). The CDR3 has 13 amino acids. V lost 6 bases and J 4 bases, leaving 15 bases between the germline ends. CDR3 region: CACRGLLGTEAFF. The DNA of the CDR3 is TGTGCCTGCAGGGGCCTCCTGGGCACTGAAGCTTTCTTT.